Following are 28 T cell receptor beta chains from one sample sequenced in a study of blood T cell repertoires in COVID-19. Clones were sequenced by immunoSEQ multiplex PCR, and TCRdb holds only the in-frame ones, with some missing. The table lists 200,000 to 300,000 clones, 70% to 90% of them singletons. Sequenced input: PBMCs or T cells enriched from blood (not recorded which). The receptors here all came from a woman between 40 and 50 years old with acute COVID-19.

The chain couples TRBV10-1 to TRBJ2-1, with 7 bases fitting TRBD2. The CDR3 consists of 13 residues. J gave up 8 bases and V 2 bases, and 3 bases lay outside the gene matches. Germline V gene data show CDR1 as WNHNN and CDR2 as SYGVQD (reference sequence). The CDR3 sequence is CASSEGGDDEQFF. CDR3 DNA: TGCGCCAGCAGTGAGGGGGGGGACGATGAGCAGTTCTTC.

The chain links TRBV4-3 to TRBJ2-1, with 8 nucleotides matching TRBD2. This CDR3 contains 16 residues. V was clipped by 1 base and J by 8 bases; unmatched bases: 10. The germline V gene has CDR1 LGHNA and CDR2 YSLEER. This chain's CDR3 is CASSQGNFGRGDEQFF. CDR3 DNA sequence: TGCGCCAGCAGCCAAGGGAATTTCGGGAGGGGCGATGAGCAGTTCTTC.

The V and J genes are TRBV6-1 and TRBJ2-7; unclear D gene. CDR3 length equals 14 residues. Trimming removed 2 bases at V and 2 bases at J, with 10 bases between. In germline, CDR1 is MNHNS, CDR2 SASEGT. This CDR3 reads CASSESPQTYEQYV. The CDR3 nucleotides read TGTGCCAGCAGTGAATCTCCCCAGACCTACGAGCAGTACGTC.

This CDR3 reads CAGGREMNTEAFF. CDR3 sequence (DNA): TGTGCCGGCGGACGGGAAATGAACACTGAAGCTTTCTTT. The chain is built from TRBV30 and TRBJ1-1; D gene ambiguous. V dropped 8 bases and J dropped 0 bases, with 13 bases sitting between them. Germline lookup yields CDR1 GTSNPN and CDR2 SVGIG (reference sequence). This CDR3 is built from 13 residues.

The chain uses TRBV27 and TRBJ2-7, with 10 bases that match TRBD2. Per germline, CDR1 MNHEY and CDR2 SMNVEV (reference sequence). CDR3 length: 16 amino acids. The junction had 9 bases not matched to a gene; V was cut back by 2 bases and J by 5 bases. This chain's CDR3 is CASSLTASGSVNEQYV. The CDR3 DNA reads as TGTGCCAGCAGTTTAACGGCTAGCGGGAGTGTGAACGAGCAGTACGTC.

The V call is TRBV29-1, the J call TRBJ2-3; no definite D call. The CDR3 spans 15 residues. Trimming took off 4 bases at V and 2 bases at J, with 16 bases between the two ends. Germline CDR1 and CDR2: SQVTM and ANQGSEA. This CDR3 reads CSVVRPRPDTDTQYF. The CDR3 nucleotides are TGCAGCGTTGTCAGGCCCCGCCCGGACACAGATACGCAGTATTTT.

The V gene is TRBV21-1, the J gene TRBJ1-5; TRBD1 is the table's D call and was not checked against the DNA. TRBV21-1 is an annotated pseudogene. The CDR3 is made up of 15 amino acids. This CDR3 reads CASERGGALRQPQHF. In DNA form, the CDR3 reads TGTGCCAGCGAGCGAGGTGGGGCCTTGAGGCAGCCCCAGCATTTT.

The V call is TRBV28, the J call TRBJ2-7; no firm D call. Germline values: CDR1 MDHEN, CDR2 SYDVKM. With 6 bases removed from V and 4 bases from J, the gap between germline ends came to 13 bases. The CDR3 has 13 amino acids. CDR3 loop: CASSPRRSYEQYV. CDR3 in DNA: TGTGCCAGCAGCCCCCGCCGCAGTTACGAGCAGTACGTC.

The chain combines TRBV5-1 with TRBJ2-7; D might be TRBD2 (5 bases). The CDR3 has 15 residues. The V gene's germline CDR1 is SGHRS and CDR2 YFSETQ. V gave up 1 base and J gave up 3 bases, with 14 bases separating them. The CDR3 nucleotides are TGCGCCAGCAGCTTGAATCCGGGGTACAACTACGAGCAGTACTTC. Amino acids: CASSLNPGYNYEQYF.

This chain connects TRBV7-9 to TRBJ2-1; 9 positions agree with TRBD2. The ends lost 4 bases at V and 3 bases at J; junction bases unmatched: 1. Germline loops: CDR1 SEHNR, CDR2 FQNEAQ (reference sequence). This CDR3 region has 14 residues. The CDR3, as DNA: TGTGCCAGCAGCTCACTAGCGGGCTACAATGAGCAGTTCTTC. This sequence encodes CASSSLAGYNEQFF. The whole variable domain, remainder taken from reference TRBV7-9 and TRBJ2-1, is DTGVSQNPRHKITKRGQNVTFRCDPISEHNRLYWYRQTLGQGPEFLTYFQNEAQLEKSRLLSDRFSAERPKGSFSTLEIQRTEQGDSAMYLCASSSLAGYNEQFFGPGTRLTVL.

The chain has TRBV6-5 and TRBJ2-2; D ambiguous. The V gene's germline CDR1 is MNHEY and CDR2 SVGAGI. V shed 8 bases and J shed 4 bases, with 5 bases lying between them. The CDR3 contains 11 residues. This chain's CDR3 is CASGLTGELFF. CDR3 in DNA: TGTGCCAGCGGGCTCACCGGGGAGCTGTTTTTT.

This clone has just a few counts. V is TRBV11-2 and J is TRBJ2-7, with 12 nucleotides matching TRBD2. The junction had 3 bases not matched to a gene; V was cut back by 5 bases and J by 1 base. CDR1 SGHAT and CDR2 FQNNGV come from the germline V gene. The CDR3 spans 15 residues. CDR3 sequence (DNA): TGTGCCAGCAGCCGGACTAGCGGGACGTCCTACGAGCAGTACGTC. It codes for CASSRTSGTSYEQYV.

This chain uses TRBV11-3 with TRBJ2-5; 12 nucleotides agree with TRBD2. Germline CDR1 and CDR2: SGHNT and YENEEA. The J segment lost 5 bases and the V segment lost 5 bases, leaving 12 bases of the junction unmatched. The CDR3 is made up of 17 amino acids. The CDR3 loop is CASSPSGLAGKWETQYF. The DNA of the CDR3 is TGTGCCAGCAGCCCCTCTGGACTAGCGGGAAAATGGGAGACCCAGTACTTC.

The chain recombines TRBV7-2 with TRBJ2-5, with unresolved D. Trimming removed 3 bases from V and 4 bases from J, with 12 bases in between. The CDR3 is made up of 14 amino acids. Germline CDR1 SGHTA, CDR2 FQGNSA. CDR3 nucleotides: TGTGCCAGCAGCTTTACTATATCCCTAGAGACCCAGTACTTC. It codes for CASSFTISLETQYF.

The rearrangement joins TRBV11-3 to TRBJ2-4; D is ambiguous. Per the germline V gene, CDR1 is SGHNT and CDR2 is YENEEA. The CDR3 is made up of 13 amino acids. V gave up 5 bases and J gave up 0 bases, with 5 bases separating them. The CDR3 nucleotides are TGTGCCAGCAGCCCCGTAGCCAAAAACATTCAGTACTTC. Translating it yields CASSPVAKNIQYF.

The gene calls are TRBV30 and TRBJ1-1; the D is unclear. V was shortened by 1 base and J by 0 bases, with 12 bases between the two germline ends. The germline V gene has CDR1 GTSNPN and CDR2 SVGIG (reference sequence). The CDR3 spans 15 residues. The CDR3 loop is CAWSGAETMNTEAFF. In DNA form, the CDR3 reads TGTGCCTGGAGTGGGGCAGAGACCATGAACACTGAAGCTTTCTTT.

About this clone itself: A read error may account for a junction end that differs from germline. The CDR3 DNA is TGTGCCTTAAGCCAACCCCCTGTGTGGTTT. This encodes CALSQPPVWF. The V gene is TRBV30, the J gene TRBJ1-5; D remains ambiguous. CDR3 size: 10 residues. The V gene's germline CDR1 is GTSNPN and CDR2 SVGIG (reference sequence).

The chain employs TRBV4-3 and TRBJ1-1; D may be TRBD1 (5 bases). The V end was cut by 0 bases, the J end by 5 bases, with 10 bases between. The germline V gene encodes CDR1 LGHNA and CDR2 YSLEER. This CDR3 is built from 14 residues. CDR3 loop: CASSQDRGWTEAFF. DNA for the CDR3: TGCGCCAGCAGCCAAGATCGGGGGTGGACTGAAGCTTTCTTT.

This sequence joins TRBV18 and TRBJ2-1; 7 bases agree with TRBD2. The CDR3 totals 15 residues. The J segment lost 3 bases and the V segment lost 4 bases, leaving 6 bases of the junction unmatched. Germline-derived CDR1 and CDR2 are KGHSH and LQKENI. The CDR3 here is CASSQGPSGYNEQFF. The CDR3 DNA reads TGTGCCAGCTCACAGGGCCCTAGCGGCTACAATGAGCAGTTCTTC.

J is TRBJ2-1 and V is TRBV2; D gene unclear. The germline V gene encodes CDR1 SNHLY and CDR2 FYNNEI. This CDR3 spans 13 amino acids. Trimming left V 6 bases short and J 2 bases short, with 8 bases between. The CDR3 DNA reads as TGTGCCAGCAGGTCCAGTACCTACAATGAGCAGTTCTTC. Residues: CASRSSTYNEQFF. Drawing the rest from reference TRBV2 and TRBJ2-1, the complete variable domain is EPEVTQTPSHQVTQMGQEVILRCVPISNHLYFYWYRQILGQKVEFLVSFYNNEISEKSEIFDDQFSVERPDGSNFTLKIRSTKLEDSAMYFCASRSSTYNEQFFGPGTRLTVL.

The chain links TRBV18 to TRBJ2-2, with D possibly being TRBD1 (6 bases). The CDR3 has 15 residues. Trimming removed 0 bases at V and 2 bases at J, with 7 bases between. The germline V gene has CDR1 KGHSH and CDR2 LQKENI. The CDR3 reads CASSPPTGNTGELFF. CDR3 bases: TGTGCCAGCTCACCACCGACAGGAAACACCGGGGAGCTGTTTTTT. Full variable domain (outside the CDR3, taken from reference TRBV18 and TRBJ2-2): NAGVMQNPRHLVRRRGQEARLRCSPMKGHSHVYWYRQLPEEGLKFMVYLQKENIIDESGMPKERFSAEFPKEGPSILRIQQVVRGDSAAYFCASSPPTGNTGELFFGEGSRLTVL.

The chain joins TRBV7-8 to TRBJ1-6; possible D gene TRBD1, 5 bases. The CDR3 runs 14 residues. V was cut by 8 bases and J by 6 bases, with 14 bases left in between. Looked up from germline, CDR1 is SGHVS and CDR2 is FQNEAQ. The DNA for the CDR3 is TGTGCCAGCGGTCAACCAGGGCTTAATTCACCCCTCCACTTT. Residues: CASGQPGLNSPLHF.

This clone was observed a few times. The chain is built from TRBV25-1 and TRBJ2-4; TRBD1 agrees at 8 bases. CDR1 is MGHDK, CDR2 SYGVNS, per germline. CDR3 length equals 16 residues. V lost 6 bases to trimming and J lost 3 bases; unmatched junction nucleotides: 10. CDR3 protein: CASRPRSTGGKNIQYF. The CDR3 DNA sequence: TGTGCCAGCAGGCCGAGGAGTACAGGGGGCAAAAACATTCAGTACTTC.

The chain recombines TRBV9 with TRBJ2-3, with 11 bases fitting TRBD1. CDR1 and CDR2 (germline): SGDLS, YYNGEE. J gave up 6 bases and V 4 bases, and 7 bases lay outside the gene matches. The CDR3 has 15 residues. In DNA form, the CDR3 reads TGTGCCAGCAGCCAGGACAGGGGGCGCATGGATACGCAGTATTTT. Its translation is CASSQDRGRMDTQYF.

The CDR3 is CASSADRQGLPLHF. In DNA, the CDR3 is TGCGCCAGCAGCGCTGACCGACAGGGGCTACCCCTCCACTTT. The chain links TRBV5-1 to TRBJ1-6; 8 positions match TRBD1. This CDR3 comprises 14 residues. The germline gives CDR1 SGHRS, CDR2 YFSETQ. V dropped 4 bases and J dropped 12; count of bases not matched to a gene: 9.

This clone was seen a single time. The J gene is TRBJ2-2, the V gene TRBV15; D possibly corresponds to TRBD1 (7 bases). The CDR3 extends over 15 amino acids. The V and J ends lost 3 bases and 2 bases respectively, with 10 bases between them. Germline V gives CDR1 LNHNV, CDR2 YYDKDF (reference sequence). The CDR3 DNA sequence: TGTGCCACCAGCAGGCGGGACAGCAACACCGGGGAGCTGTTTTTT. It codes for CATSRRDSNTGELFF. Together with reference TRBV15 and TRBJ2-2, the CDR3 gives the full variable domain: DAMVIQNPRYQVTQFGKPVTLSCSQTLNHNVMYWYQQKSSQAPKLLFHYYDKDFNNEADTPDNFQSRRPNTSFCFLDIRSPGLGDTAMYLCATSRRDSNTGELFFGEGSRLTVL.

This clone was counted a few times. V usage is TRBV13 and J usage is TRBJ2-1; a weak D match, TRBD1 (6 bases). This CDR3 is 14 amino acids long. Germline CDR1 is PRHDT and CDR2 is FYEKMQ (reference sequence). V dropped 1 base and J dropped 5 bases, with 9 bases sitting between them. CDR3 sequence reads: CASSLEDRDNEQFF. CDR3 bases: TGTGCCAGCAGCTTAGAGGACAGAGACAATGAGCAGTTCTTC.

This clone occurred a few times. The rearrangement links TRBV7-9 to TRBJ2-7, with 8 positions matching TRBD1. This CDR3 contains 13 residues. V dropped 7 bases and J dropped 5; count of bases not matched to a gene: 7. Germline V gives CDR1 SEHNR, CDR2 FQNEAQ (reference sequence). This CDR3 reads CASNDRGGDEQYV. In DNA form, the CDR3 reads TGTGCCAGCAACGACAGGGGTGGTGACGAGCAGTACGTC.